A selection of T cell receptor beta chains follows, all from one sample in a study of shared clonotypes between healthy human individuals. Sequencing was performed with immunoSEQ multiplex PCR; in TCRdb, only in-frame clones are kept and a portion is missing. This sample has about 330,000 clones, with over 65% found just once. Sequenced material: memory CD4+ T cells sorted from blood. The receptors come from a man aged 25 to 45 in good health. Both conserved end residues are part of each CDR3. The order of the fields is clone size, D gene, V gene, J gene, CDR3 DNA, CDR3 protein. The D gene is left open where the match is weak. A row's size may be missing; if present it is once, few, many or a size class.

.	TRBD2	TRBV7-2	TRBJ2-7	TGTGCCAGCAGCCCGGGACTAGCGGGAGCCGACGAGCAGTACTTC	CASSPGLAGADEQYF
.	TRBD1	TRBV7-9	TRBJ1-3	TGTGCCAGCAGCTTAGGACAGGGTGGAAACACCATATATTTT	CASSLGQGGNTIYF
.	.	TRBV5-1	TRBJ1-2	TGCGCCAGCAGCTTCCGGGCCAAGAAGGTCGACTATGGCTACACCTTC	CASSFRAKKVDYGYTF
.	TRBD2	TRBV5-6	TRBJ2-7	TGTGCCAGCAGCTCGGGGGGGCCATACGAGCAGTACTTC	CASSSGGPYEQYF
.	TRBD2	TRBV11-1	TRBJ2-3	TGTGCCAGCAGGGCTAGCGGGAGAGATACGCAGTATTTT	CASRASGRDTQYF
.	.	TRBV7-9	TRBJ2-3	TGTGCCAGCAGCTTAGTGGGACCCACAGATACGCAGTATTTT	CASSLVGPTDTQYF
.	TRBD1	TRBV5-1	TRBJ2-6	TGCGCCAGCAGCCCGGACAGGGCTGGGGCCAACGTCCTGACTTTC	CASSPDRAGANVLTF
.	TRBD2	TRBV11-3	TRBJ2-1	TGTGCCAGCAGCTCACAGACTAGCGGGATCGGCAATGAGCAGTTCTTC	CASSSQTSGIGNEQFF
.	.	TRBV6-5	TRBJ2-5	TGTGCCAGCAGCAAAGATTTGTACCAAGAGACCCAGTACTTC	CASSKDLYQETQYF
.	TRBD1	TRBV9	TRBJ1-4	TGTGCCAGCAGCTCACAGGGGTCAGGTACTGAAAAACTGTTTTTT	CASSSQGSGTEKLFF
.	TRBD2	TRBV6-1	TRBJ2-7	TGTGCCAGCACAGCTTTGCCGGGAGGTCACGAGCAGTACTTC	CASTALPGGHEQYF
few	TRBD2	TRBV7-2	TRBJ2-3	TGTGCCAGCAGCTTAACGCTAGCGGGAGCCATAGATACGCAGTATTTT	CASSLTLAGAIDTQYF
.	TRBD1	TRBV18	TRBJ1-5	TGTGCCAGCTCACCCGGGACAGGATCCAATCAGCCCCAGCATTTT	CASSPGTGSNQPQHF
.	TRBD1	TRBV5-8	TRBJ2-3	TGTGCCAGCAGGAAAATGACAGGGGCCGCGCAGTATTTT	CASRKMTGAAQYF
.	.	TRBV14	TRBJ2-3	TGTGCCAGCAGCCAAGATTGGGCGCGGAGCACAGATACGCAGTATTTT	CASSQDWARSTDTQYF
.	.	TRBV2	TRBJ1-5	TGTGCCAGCAACGGACTAGGGTTCAATCAGCCCCAGCATTTT	CASNGLGFNQPQHF
.	.	TRBV28	TRBJ1-1	TGTGCCAGCAGTTTCGGTCTCGGGCTTGTGAACACTGAAGCTTTCTTT	CASSFGLGLVNTEAFF
.	.	TRBV27	TRBJ2-7	TGTGCCAGCAGTTTCGCCGGCTACGAGCAGTACTTC	CASSFAGYEQYF
.	.	TRBV7-9	TRBJ1-2	TGTGCCAGCAGCCAAGGGACGGTTTCTAACTATGGCTACACCTTC	CASSQGTVSNYGYTF